This T cell receptor beta chain came from a study of shared clonotypes between healthy human individuals. For the study at large: Each donor contributed plates that comprised three CD4 naive, three CD4 memory, two CD8 naive and one CD8 memory.

Trimming took 4 bases from V and 3 from J; bases not matched to a gene: 19. Germline assignment: CDR1 LNHDA and CDR2 SQIVND (reference sequence). The CDR3 covers 20 residues. TCRdb keeps only in-frame clones here, not all; method: immunoSEQ multiplex PCR. The sample has 2,500,000 or so clones, less than 95% seen once. Study outcomes and limitations: Shared clonotypes across all four donors exceeded non-shared ones in generation probability. Clonotypes that were shared across a handful of donors made up roughly 5.2% of naive CD4 clonotypes.

In the case of this clone: As yet, its antigen is unknown.

V usage is TRBV19 and J usage is TRBJ2-7; 12 bases fit TRBD1. This TCR was recovered from a man between 18 and 35 years old in good health. Some clones in this sample may be carry-over from other donors' samples. The sample comprised naive CD4+ T cells from PBMCs. Subset indicated: CD45RA+ positively selected. CDR3 nucleotide sequence: TGTGCCAGTAGTAGAAACCCGGGACAGGGGGCCAGCGGGAGGGGCTACGAGCAGTACTTC. Translating it yields CASSRNPGQGASGRGYEQYF.